Listed below are T cell receptor beta chains from one sample, sequenced in a study of cytomegalovirus exposure and HLA in healthy donors. TCRdb's table, derived via immunoSEQ multiplex PCR, lists solely in-frame clones and lacks some. The table lists fewer than 200,000 clones, under 90% of them singletons. The sample taken for sequencing was PBMCs. These receptors all stem from a male donor in good health and CMV-seronegative. CDR3s include the opening cysteine and the closing phenylalanine or tryptophan. D genes are given only for firm matches. Not all rows give a size; the values are once, few, many and, for expanded clones, a class.

NA TRBJ2-3 TRBV4-2 NA 15 CASSQDAGVANTQYF TGTGCCAGCAGCCAAGACGCAGGGGTAGCAAATACGCAGTATTTT
NA TRBJ2-7 TRBV15 NA 12 CATSRPGYEQYF TGTGCCACCAGCAGGCCCGGGTACGAGCAGTACTTC
TRBD1 TRBJ2-7 TRBV7-2 NA 15 CASSFRTGTTYEQYF TGTGCCAGCAGCTTCCGGACAGGGACCACCTACGAGCAGTACTTC
NA TRBJ2-5 TRBV5-6 NA 18 CASSAPRGGYAGQETQYF TGTGCCAGCAGCGCACCTCGTGGTGGGTATGCAGGACAAGAGACCCAGTACTTC
NA TRBJ1-2 TRBV7-9 once 12 CASSSGDYGYTF TGTGCCAGCAGCTCAGGGGACTATGGCTACACCTTC
NA TRBJ2-5 TRBV5-6 NA 16 CASSYRSGMNKETQYF TGTGCCAGCAGCTACCGGTCAGGCATGAACAAGGAGACCCAGTACTTC
TRBD2 TRBJ2-3 TRBV7-8 NA 15 CASSLAGKRGDTQYF TGTGCCAGCAGCCTAGCAGGGAAGCGGGGGGATACGCAGTATTTT
NA TRBJ2-7 TRBV5-1 NA 14 CASSLEGSAYEQYF TGCGCCAGCAGCTTGGAGGGGTCGGCCTACGAGCAGTACTTC
NA TRBJ2-3 TRBV27 once 14 CASSSRLWRDTQYF TGTGCCAGCAGTTCTCGACTCTGGAGGGATACGCAGTATTTT
TRBD1 TRBJ1-6 TRBV9 few 15 CASSTGTAGGSPLHF TGTGCCAGCAGCACAGGGACAGCGGGGGGTTCACCCCTCCACTTT
TRBD2 TRBJ2-1 TRBV4-2 NA 19 CASSQAGLAGGPGYNEQFF TGTGCCAGCAGCCAAGCGGGACTAGCGGGAGGGCCGGGATACAATGAGCAGTTCTTC
NA TRBJ1-2 TRBV7-8 NA 14 CASSLGGRVYGYTF TGTGCCAGCAGCTTGGGGGGACGGGTGTATGGCTACACCTTC
TRBD1 TRBJ2-1 TRBV19 NA 15 CASSSGQGSYNEQFF TGTGCCAGTAGTTCCGGACAGGGGTCCTACAATGAGCAGTTCTTC
TRBD1 TRBJ1-1 TRBV7-9 few 13 CASNRGRGTEAFF TGTGCCAGCAACAGGGGGCGCGGCACTGAAGCTTTCTTT
TRBD1 TRBJ2-7 TRBV7-2 NA 14 CASSRQGMSNEQYF TGTGCCAGCAGCCGACAGGGAATGTCCAACGAGCAGTACTTC
NA TRBJ2-4 TRBV7-9 NA 15 CASSIQGSGANIQYF TGTGCCAGCAGCATACAGGGGTCGGGGGCAAACATTCAGTACTTC
NA TRBJ1-6 TRBV7-9 once 13 CSSSSAGYSPLHF TGTTCCAGCAGCTCGGCAGGTTATTCACCCCTCCACTTT
NA TRBJ1-3 TRBV4-3 once 16 CASSQSAGFGGNTIYF TGCGCCAGCAGCCAATCGGCGGGGTTTGGTGGAAACACCATATATTTT
NA TRBJ2-7 TRBV7-2 few 11 CASSPENEQYF TGTGCCAGCAGCCCTGAGAACGAGCAGTACTTC
TRBD2 TRBJ2-3 TRBV5-4 few 16 CASSPGLARSTDTQYF TGTGCCAGCAGCCCCGGACTAGCGAGAAGCACAGATACGCAGTATTTT
TRBD1 TRBJ2-7 TRBV28 NA 13 CASRTGGPSEQYF TGTGCCAGCAGGACAGGGGGACCGAGCGAGCAGTACTTC
NA TRBJ2-1 TRBV4-3 NA 16 CASSQVPGVLGDEQFF TGCGCCAGCAGCCAAGTCCCCGGTGTCCTCGGGGATGAGCAGTTCTTC
NA TRBJ2-1 TRBV13 NA 11 CASSARREQFF TGTGCCAGCAGCGCGCGGAGGGAGCAGTTCTTC
NA TRBJ2-4 TRBV19 NA 15 CASSRRDPAKNIQYF TGTGCCAGTAGTCGCCGGGATCCAGCCAAAAACATTCAGTACTTC
TRBD1 TRBJ1-4 TRBV5-6 NA 14 CASRSQGVNEKLFF TGTGCCAGCAGATCGCAGGGGGTTAATGAAAAACTGTTTTTT
NA TRBJ1-1 TRBV25-1 NA 14 CASSFQGMNTEAFF TGTGCCAGCAGTTTCCAGGGGATGAACACTGAAGCTTTCTTT
NA TRBJ1-3 TRBV14 NA 14 CASSHRVTGNTIYF TGTGCCAGCAGCCACAGGGTCACTGGAAACACCATATATTTT
TRBD1 TRBJ1-4 TRBV5-1 NA 16 CASSFLPQGGNEKLFF TGCGCCAGCAGCTTTCTTCCACAGGGGGGTAATGAAAAACTGTTTTTT
NA TRBJ1-4 TRBV7-9 once 17 CSSSPTAPGTANEKLFF TGTTCCAGCAGCCCGACAGCCCCGGGGACTGCTAATGAAAAACTGTTTTTT